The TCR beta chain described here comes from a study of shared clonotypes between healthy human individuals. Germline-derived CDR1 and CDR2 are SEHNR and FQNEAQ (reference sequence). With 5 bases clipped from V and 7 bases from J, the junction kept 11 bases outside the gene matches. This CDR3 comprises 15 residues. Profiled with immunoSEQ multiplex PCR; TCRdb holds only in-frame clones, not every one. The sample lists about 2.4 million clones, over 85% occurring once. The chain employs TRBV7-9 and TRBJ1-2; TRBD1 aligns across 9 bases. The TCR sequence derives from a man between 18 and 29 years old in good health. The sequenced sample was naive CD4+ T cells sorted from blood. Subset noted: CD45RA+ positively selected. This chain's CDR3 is CASSVFVGTGPGYTF. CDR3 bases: TGTGCCAGCAGCGTATTTGTGGGGACAGGGCCTGGCTACACCTTC.